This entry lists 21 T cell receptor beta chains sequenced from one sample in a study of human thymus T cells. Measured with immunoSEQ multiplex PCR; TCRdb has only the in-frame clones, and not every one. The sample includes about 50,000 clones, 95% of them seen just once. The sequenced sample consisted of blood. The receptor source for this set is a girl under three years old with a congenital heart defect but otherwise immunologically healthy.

CDR3 bases: TGTGCCTGGAGTGATCCTCCCGGGACAGGGGGCAACGAGCAGTACTTC. This codes for CAWSDPPGTGGNEQYF. The V and J genes are TRBV30 and TRBJ2-7, with 12 bases fitting TRBD1. Germline values: CDR1 GTSNPN, CDR2 SVGIG (reference sequence). J lost 5 bases, V lost 1 base, and 9 bases had no gene match. The CDR3 length is 16 residues. The full variable domain, in which reference TRBV30 and TRBJ2-7 provide the parts outside the CDR3, is SQTIHQWPATLVQPVGSPLSLECTVEGTSNPNLYWYRQAAGRGLQLLFYSVGIGQISSEVPQNLSASRPQDRQFILSSKKLLLSDSGFYLCAWSDPPGTGGNEQYFGPGTRLTVT.

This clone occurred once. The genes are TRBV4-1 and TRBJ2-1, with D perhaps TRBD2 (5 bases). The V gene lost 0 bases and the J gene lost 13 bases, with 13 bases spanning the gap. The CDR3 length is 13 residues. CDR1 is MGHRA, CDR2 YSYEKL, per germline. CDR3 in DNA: TGCGCCAGCAGCCAAGATCCCGGGGTTCTTCAGTTCTTC. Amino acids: CASSQDPGVLQFF.

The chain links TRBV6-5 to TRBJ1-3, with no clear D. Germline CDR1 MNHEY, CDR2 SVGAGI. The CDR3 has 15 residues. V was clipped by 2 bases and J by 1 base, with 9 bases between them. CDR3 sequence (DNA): TGTGCCAGCAGTTACACCCTCCTTTCTGGAAACACCATATATTTT. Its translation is CASSYTLLSGNTIYF.

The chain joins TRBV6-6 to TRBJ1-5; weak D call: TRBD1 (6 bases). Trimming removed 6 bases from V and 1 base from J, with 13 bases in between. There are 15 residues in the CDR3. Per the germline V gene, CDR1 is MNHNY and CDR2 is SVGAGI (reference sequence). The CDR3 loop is CASSEGTPSNQPQHF. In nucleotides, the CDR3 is TGTGCCAGCAGCGAGGGGACACCCAGCAATCAGCCCCAGCATTTT.

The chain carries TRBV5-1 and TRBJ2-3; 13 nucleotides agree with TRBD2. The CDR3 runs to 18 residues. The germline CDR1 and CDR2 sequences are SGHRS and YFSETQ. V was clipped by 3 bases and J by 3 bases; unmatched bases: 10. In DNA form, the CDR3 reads TGCGCCAGCAGCTCACGGACTAGCGGGAGCGTGAGGACAGATACGCAGTATTTT. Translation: CASSSRTSGSVRTDTQYF. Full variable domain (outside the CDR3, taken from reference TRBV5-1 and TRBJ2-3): KAGVTQTPRYLIKTRGQQVTLSCSPISGHRSVSWYQQTPGQGLQFLFEYFSETQRNKGNFPGRFSGRQFSNSRSEMNVSTLELGDSALYLCASSSRTSGSVRTDTQYFGPGTRLTVL.

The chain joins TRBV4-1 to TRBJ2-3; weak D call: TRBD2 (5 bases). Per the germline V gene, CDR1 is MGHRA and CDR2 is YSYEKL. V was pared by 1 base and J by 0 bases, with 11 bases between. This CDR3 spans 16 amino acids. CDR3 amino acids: CASSQVNEGSTDTQYF. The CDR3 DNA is TGCGCCAGCAGCCAAGTTAACGAGGGTAGCACAGATACGCAGTATTTT.

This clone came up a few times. The CDR3 loop is CASSRRGQGNTEAFF. The DNA for the CDR3 is TGTGCCAGTAGCCGGAGGGGGCAAGGGAACACTGAAGCTTTCTTT. V is TRBV19 and J is TRBJ1-1; the match to TRBD1 covers 7 bases. Germline V lookup: CDR1 LNHDA, CDR2 SQIVND (reference sequence). Unmatched junction bases numbered 8, after V lost 6 bases and J lost 1 base. The CDR3 spans 15 residues.

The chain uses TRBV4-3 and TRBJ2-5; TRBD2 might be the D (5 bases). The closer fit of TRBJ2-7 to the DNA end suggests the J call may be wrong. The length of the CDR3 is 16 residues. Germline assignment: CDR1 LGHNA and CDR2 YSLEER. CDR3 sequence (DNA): TGCGCCAGCAGCCAAGTGAGAACCGGGATCACCTACGAGCAGTACTTC. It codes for CASSQVRTGITYEQYF.

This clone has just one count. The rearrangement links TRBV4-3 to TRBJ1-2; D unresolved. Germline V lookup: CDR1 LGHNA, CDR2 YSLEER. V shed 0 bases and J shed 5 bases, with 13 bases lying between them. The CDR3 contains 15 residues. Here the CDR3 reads CASSQDVTRWYGYTF. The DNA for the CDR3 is TGCGCCAGCAGCCAAGATGTCACGAGATGGTATGGCTACACCTTC.

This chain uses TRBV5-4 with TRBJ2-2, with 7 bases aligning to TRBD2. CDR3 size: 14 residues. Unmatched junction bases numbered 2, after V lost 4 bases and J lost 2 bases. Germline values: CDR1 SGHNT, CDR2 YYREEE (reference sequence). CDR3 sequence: CASSPGLNTGELFF. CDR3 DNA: TGTGCCAGCAGCCCGGGACTAAACACCGGGGAGCTGTTTTTT.

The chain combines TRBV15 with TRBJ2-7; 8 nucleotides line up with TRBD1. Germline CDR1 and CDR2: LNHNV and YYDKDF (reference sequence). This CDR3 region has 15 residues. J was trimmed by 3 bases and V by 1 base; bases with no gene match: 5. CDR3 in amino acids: CATSRGETGVYEQYF. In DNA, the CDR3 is TGTGCCACCAGCAGAGGAGAGACAGGGGTCTACGAGCAGTACTTC.

The CDR3 sequence is CASRDPSRTGERQPQHF. In nucleotides, the CDR3 is TGTGCCAGCAGAGACCCCTCGCGGACAGGGGAAAGACAGCCCCAGCATTTT. V gene TRBV7-9 combines with J gene TRBJ1-5; 9 bases align to TRBD1. Germline values: CDR1 SEHNR, CDR2 FQNEAQ (reference sequence). Trimming cost V 6 bases and J 7 bases; bases outside gene matches: 16. The CDR3 has 17 amino acids.

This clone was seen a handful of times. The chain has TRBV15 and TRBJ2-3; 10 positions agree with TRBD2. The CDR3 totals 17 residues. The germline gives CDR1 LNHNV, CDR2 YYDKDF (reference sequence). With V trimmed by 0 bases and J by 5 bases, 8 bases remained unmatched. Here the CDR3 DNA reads TGTGCCACCAGCAGAGATCTAGCGGGAGCCCGAAGAGATACGCAGTATTTT. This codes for CATSRDLAGARRDTQYF.

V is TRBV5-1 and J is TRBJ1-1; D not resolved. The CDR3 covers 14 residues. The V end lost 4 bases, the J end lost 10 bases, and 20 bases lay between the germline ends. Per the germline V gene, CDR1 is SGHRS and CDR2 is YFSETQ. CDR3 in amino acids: CASSHAGQDARAFF. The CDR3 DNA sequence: TGCGCCAGCAGCCACGCTGGCCAGGACGCCCGAGCTTTCTTT.

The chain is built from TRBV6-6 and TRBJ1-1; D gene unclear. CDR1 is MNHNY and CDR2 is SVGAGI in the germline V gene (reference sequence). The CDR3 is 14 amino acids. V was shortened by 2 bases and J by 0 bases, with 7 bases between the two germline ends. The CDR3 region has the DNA TGTGCCAGCAGTTACAATAGGATGAACACTGAAGCTTTCTTT. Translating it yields CASSYNRMNTEAFF.

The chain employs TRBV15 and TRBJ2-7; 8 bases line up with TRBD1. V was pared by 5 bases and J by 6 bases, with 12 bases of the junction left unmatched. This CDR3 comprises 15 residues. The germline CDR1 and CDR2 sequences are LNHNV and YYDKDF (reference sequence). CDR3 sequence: CATSARDRHWGEQYF. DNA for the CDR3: TGTGCCACCAGCGCCCGGGACAGGCACTGGGGCGAGCAGTACTTC.

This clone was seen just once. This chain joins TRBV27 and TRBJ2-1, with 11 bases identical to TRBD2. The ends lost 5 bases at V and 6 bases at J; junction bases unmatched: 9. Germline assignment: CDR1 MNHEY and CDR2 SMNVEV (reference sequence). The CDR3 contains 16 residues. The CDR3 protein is CASSPSSSGRFNEQFF. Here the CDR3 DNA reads TGTGCCAGCAGTCCCTCCTCTAGCGGGAGGTTCAATGAGCAGTTCTTC.

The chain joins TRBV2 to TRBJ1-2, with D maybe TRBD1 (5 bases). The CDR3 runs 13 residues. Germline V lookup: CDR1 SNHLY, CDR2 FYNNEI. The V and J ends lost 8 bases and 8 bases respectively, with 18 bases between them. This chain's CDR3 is CASLLRARGGYTF. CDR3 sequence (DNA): TGTGCCAGCCTATTGAGGGCTAGGGGCGGCTACACCTTC.

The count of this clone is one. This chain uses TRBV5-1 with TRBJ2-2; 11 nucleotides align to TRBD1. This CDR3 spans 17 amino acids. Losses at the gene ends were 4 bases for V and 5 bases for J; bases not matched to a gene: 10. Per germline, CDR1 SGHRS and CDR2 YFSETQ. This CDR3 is CASSPGQGARKTGELFF. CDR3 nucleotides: TGCGCCAGCAGCCCAGGACAGGGGGCGCGGAAGACCGGGGAGCTGTTTTTT.

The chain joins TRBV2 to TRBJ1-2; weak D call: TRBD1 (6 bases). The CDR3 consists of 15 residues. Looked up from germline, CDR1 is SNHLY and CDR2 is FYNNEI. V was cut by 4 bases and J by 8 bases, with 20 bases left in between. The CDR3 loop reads CASSGGAGWSRGYTF. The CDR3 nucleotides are TGTGCCAGCAGTGGGGGGGCGGGATGGAGTCGAGGCTACACCTTC.

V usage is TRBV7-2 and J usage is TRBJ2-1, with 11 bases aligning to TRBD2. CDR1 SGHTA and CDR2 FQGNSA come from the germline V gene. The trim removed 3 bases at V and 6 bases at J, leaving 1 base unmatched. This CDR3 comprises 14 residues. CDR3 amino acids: CASSLGLAANEQFF. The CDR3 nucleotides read TGTGCCAGCAGCTTGGGACTAGCGGCCAATGAGCAGTTCTTC.